The present T cell receptor beta chain was sequenced within a study of shared clonotypes between healthy human individuals. Adult Caucasians living in Nashville, Tennessee made up all of the donors. Assay execution proceeded at the deep level. Measured with immunoSEQ multiplex PCR; TCRdb has only the in-frame clones, and not every one. The sample contains millions of clones, 93% of which appear only once. Between the trimmed V and J ends, which lost 2 bases and 0 bases, there was a span of 11 bases. The CDR3 is 16 amino acids. Germline loops: CDR1 LGHNA, CDR2 YNFKEQ. Sequenced input: naive CD4+ T cells from PBMCs. The subset here: CD45RA+ positively selected. V usage is TRBV4-2 and J usage is TRBJ1-3; TRBD1 is a possible D gene (5 bases). The source is a man between 18 and 35 years old in good health. Some clones in this sample may be carry-over from other donors' samples. The CDR3 region has the DNA TGTGCCAGCAGCCAAACAGACAGTCCCTCTGGAAACACCATATATTTT. This translates into CASSQTDSPSGNTIYF.